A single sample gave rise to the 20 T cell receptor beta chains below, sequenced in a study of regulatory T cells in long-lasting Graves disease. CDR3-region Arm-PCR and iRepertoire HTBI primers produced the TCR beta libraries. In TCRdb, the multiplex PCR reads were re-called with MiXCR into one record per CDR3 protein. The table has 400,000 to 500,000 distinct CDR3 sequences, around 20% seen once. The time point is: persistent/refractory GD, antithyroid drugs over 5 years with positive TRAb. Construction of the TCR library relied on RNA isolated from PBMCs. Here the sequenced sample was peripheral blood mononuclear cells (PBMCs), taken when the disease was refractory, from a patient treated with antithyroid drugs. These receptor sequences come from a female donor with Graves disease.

In DNA form, the CDR3 reads TGTGCCAGCAGTTCCTTAATCCGGGACACCTATGGCTACACCTTC. Translating gives CASSSLIRDTYGYTF. The chain has TRBV6-2 or TRBV6-3 and TRBJ1-2; tentatively, D is TRBD1 (6 bases). Germline assignment: CDR1 MNHEY and CDR2 SVGEGT. This CDR3 contains 15 residues. Trimming left V 4 bases short and J 4 bases short, with 16 bases between.

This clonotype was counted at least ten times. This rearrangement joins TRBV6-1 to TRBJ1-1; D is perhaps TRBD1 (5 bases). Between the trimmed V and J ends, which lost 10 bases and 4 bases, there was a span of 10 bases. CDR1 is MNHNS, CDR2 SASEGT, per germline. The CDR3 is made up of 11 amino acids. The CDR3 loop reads CATRGGTEAFF. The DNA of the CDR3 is TGTGCCACCCGGGGCGGCACTGAAGCTTTCTTT.

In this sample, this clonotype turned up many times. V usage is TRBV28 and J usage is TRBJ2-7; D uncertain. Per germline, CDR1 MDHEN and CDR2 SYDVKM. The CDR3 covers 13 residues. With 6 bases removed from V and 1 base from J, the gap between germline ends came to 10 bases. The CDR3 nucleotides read TGTGCCAGCAGCCAGCTCGATTCCTACGAGCAGTACTTC. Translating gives CASSQLDSYEQYF.

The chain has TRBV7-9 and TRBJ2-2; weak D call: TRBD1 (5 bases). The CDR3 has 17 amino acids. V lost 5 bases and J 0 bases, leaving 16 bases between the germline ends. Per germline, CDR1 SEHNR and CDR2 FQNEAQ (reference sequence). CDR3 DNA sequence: TGTGCCAGCAGCCAAAGTCCCGCGACAGCGAACACCGGGGAGCTGTTTTTT. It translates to CASSQSPATANTGELFF. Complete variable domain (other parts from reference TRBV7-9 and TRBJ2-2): DTGVSQNPRHKITKRGQNVTFRCDPISEHNRLYWYRQTLGQGPEFLTYFQNEAQLEKSRLLSDRFSAERPKGSFSTLEIQRTEQGDSAMYLCASSQSPATANTGELFFGEGSRLTVL.

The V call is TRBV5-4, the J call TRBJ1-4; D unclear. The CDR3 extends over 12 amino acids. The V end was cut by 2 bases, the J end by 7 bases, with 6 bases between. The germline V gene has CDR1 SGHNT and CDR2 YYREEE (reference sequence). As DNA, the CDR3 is TGTGCCAGCAGCTTAAGTAGTGAAAAACTGTTTTTT. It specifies CASSLSSEKLFF.

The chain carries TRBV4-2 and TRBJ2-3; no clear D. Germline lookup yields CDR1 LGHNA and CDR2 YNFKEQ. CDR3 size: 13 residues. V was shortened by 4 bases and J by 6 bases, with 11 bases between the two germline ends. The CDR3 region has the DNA TGTGCCAGCAGCCTGACCCTCTCGGATACGCAGTATTTT. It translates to CASSLTLSDTQYF.

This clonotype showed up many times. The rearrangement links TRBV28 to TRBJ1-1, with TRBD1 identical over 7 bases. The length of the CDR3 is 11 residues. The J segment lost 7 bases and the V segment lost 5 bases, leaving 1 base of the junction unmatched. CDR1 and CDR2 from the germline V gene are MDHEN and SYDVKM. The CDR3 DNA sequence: TGTGCCAGCAGTAGGGGGCATGAAGCTTTCTTT. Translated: CASSRGHEAFF.

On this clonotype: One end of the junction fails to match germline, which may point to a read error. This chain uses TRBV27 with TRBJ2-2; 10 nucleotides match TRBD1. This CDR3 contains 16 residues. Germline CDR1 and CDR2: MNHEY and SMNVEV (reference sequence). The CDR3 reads CANSLTGTGVTGELFF. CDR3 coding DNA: TGTGCCAACAGTTTGACCGGGACAGGGGTTACCGGGGAGCTGTTTTTT.

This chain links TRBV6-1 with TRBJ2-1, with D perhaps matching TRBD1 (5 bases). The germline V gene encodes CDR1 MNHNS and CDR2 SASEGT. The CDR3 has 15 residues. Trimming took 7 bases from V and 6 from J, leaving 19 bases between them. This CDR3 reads CASTKGGWGPNEQFF. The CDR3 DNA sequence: TGTGCCAGCACCAAAGGTGGCTGGGGCCCCAATGAGCAGTTCTTC.

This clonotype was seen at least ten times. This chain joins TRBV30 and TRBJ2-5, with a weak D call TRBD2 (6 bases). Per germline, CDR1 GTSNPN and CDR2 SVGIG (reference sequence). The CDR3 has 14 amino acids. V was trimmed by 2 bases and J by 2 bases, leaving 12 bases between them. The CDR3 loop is CAWSSSAGQETQYF. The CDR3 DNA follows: TGTGCCTGGAGTTCCTCGGCGGGGCAAGAGACCCAGTACTTC.

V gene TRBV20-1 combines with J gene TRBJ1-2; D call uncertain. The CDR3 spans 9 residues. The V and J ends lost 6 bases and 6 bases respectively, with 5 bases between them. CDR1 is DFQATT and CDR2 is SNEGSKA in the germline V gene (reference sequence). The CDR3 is CSAQDGYTF. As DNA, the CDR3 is TGCAGTGCCCAGGATGGCTACACCTTC.

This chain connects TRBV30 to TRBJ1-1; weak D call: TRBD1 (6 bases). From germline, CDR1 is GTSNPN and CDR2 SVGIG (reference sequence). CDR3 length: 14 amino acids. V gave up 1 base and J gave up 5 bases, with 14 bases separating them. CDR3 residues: CAWSGHQGSTEAFF. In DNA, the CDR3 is TGTGCCTGGAGTGGTCACCAGGGGAGTACTGAAGCTTTCTTT. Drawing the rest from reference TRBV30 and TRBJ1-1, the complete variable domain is SQTIHQWPATLVQPVGSPLSLECTVEGTSNPNLYWYRQAAGRGLQLLFYSVGIGQISSEVPQNLSASRPQDRQFILSSKKLLLSDSGFYLCAWSGHQGSTEAFFGQGTRLTVV.

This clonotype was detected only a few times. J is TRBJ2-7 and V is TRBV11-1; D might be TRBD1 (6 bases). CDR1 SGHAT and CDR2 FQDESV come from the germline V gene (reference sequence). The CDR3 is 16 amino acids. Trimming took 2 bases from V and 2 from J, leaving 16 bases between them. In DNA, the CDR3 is TGTGCCAGCAGCTTAACCCCCTCGGCAGGGGCCTACGAGCAGTACTTC. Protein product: CASSLTPSAGAYEQYF.

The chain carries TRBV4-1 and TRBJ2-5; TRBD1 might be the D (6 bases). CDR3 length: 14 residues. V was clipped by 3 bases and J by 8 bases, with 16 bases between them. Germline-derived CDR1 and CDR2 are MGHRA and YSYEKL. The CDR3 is CASSHQGTIGTQYF. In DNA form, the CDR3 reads TGCGCCAGCAGCCATCAGGGGACGATAGGAACCCAGTACTTC.

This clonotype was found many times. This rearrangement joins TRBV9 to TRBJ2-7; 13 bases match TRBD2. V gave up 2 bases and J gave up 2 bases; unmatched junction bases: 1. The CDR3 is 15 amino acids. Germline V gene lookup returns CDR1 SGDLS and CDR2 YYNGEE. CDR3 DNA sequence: TGTGCCAGCAGCGTCGGGACTAGCGGGACCTACGAGCAGTACTTC. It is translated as CASSVGTSGTYEQYF.

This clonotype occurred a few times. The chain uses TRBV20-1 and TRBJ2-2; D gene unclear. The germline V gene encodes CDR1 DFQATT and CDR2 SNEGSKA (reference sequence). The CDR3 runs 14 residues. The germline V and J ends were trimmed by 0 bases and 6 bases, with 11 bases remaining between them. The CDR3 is CSARDLAISGELFF. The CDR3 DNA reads TGCAGTGCTAGAGATTTAGCAATTTCCGGGGAGCTGTTTTTT.

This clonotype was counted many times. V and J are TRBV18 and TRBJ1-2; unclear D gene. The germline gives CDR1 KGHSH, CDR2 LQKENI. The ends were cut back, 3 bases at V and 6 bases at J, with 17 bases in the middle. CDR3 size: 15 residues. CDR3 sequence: CASSPLSQTNHGYTF. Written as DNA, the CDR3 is TGTGCCAGCTCACCCTTGAGTCAGACAAACCATGGCTACACCTTC.

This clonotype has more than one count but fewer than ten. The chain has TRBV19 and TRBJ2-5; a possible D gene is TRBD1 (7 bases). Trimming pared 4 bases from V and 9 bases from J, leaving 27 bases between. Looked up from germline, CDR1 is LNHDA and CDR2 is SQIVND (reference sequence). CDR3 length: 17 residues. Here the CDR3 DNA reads TGTGCCAGTAGTACGAACTACAGGGGAGGCGACAAGGAGGCCCAGTACTTC. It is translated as CASSTNYRGGDKEAQYF.

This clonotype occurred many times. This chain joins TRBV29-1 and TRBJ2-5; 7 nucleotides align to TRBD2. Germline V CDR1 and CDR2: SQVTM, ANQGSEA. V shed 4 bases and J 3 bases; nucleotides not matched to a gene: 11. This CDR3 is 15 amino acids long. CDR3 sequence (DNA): TGCAGCGTTGTCGGGCTAGCGGAATTTAAAGAGACCCAGTACTTC. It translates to CSVVGLAEFKETQYF.

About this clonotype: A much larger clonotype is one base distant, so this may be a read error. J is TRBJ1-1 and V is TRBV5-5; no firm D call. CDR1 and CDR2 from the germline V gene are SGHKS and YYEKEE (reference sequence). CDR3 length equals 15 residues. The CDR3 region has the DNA TGTACCAGCAGCTTGGAGCCCGCAGTGAACACTGAAGCTTTCTTT. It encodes CTSSLEPAVNTEAFF.